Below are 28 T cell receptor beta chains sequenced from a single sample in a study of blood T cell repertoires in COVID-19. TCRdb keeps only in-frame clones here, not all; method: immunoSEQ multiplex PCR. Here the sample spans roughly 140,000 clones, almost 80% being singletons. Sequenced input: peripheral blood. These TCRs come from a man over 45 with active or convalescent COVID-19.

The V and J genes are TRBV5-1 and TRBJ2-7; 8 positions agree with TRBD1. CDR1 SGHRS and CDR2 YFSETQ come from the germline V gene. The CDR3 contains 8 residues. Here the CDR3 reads CAGTGQVV. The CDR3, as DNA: TGCGCCGGCACGGGACAGGTAGTC.

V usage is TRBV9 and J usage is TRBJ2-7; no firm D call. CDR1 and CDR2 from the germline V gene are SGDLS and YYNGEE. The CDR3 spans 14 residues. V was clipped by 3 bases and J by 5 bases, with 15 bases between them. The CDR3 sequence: CASSEESGMNEQYF. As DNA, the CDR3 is TGTGCCAGCAGCGAGGAGTCGGGTATGAACGAGCAGTACTTC.

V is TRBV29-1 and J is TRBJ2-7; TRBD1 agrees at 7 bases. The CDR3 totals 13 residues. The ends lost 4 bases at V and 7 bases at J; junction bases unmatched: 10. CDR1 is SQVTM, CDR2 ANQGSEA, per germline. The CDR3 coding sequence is TGCAGCGTTGTAGGGACAGAATCAACTGAGCAGTACTTC. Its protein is CSVVGTESTEQYF.

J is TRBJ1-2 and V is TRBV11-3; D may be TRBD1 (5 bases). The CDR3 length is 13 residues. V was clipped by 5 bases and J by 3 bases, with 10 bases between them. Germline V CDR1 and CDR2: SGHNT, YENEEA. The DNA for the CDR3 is TGTGCCAGCAGCCAAGGGGCGGACTATGGCTACACCTTC. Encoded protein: CASSQGADYGYTF. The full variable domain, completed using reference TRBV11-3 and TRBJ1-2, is EAGVVQSPRYKIIEKKQPVAFWCNPISGHNTLYWYLQNLGQGPELLIRYENEEAVDDSQLPKDRFSAERLKGVDSTLKIQPAELGDSAVYLCASSQGADYGYTFGSGTRLTVV.

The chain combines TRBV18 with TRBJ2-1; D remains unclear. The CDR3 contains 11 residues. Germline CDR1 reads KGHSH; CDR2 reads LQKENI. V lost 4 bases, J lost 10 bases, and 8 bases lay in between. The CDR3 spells CASSQRDEQFF. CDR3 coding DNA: TGTGCCAGCTCACAGCGAGACGAGCAGTTCTTC. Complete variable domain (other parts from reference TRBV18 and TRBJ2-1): NAGVMQNPRHLVRRRGQEARLRCSPMKGHSHVYWYRQLPEEGLKFMVYLQKENIIDESGMPKERFSAEFPKEGPSILRIQQVVRGDSAAYFCASSQRDEQFFGPGTRLTVL.

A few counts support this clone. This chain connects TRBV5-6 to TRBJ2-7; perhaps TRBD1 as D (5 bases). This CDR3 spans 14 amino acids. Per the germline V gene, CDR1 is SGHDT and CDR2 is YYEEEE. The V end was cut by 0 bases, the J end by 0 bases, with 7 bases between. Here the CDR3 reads CASSLGTNSYEQYF. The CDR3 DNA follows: TGTGCCAGCAGCTTGGGGACAAACTCCTACGAGCAGTACTTC.

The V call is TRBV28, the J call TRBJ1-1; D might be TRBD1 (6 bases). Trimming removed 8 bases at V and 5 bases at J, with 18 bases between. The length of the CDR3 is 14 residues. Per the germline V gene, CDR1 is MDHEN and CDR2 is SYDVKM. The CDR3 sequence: CASRTGGGWTEAFF. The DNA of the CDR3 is TGTGCCAGCCGCACGGGGGGGGGCTGGACTGAAGCTTTCTTT.

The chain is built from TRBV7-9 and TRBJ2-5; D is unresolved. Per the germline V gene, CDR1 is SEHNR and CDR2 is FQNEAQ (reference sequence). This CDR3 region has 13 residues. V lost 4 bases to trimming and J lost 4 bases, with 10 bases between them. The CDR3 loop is CASSSRHVETQYF. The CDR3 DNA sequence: TGTGCCAGCAGCTCGCGACATGTAGAGACCCAGTACTTC.

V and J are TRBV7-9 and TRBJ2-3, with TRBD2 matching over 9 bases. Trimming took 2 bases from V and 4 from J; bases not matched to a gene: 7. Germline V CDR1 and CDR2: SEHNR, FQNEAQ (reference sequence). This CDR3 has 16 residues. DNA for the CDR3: TGTGCCAGCAGCTTAAGCGGTAGCGGGAGCTCAGATACGCAGTATTTT. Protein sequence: CASSLSGSGSSDTQYF. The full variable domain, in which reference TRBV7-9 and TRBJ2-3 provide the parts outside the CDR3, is DTGVSQNPRHKITKRGQNVTFRCDPISEHNRLYWYRQTLGQGPEFLTYFQNEAQLEKSRLLSDRFSAERPKGSFSTLEIQRTEQGDSAMYLCASSLSGSGSSDTQYFGPGTRLTVL.

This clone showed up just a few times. The CDR3 DNA reads TGTGCCAGCAGCTTGGCTAGCGGGATGAATACGCAGTATTTT. It yields the protein CASSLASGMNTQYF. This rearrangement joins TRBV7-9 to TRBJ2-3; 9 positions agree with TRBD2. The germline V gene encodes CDR1 SEHNR and CDR2 FQNEAQ (reference sequence). Unmatched junction bases numbered 5, after V lost 3 bases and J lost 7 bases. The CDR3 contains 14 residues.

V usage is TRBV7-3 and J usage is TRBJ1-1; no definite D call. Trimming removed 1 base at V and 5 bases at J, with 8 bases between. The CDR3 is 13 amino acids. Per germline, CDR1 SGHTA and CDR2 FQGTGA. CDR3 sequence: CASSLRRGTEAFF. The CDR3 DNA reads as TGTGCCAGCAGCTTAAGAAGAGGGACTGAAGCTTTCTTT.

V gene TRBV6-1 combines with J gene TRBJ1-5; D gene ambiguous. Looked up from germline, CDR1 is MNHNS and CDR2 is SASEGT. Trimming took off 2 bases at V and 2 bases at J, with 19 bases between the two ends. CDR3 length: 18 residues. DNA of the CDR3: TGTGCCAGCAGTGAATGGGCTATCATGTCTGCTGGCAATCAGCCCCAGCATTTT. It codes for CASSEWAIMSAGNQPQHF.

The CDR3 loop is CASSLGGGWETQYF. The CDR3 coding sequence is TGTGCCAGCAGCTTAGGGGGAGGGTGGGAGACCCAGTACTTC. V gene TRBV11-2 combines with J gene TRBJ2-5, with TRBD2 matching 7 bases. The CDR3 loop spans 14 amino acids. CDR1 and CDR2 from the germline V gene are SGHAT and FQNNGV. V was pared by 1 base and J by 5 bases, with 4 bases of the junction left unmatched.

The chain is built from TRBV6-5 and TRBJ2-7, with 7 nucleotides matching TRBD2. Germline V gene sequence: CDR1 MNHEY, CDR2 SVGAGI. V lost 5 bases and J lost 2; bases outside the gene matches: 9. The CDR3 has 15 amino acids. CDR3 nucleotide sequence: TGTGCCAGCAGTAGGGGCGCTAGCGGCACCTACGAGCAGTACTTC. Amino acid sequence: CASSRGASGTYEQYF.

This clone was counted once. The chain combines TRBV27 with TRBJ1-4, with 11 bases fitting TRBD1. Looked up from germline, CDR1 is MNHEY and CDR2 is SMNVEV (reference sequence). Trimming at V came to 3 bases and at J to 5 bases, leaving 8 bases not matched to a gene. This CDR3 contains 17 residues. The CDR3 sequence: CASSFSGTGGANEKLFF. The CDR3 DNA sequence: TGTGCCAGCAGTTTCTCCGGGACAGGGGGAGCGAATGAAAAACTGTTTTTT. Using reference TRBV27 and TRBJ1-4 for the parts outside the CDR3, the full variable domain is EAQVTQNPRYLITVTGKKLTVTCSQNMNHEYMSWYRQDPGLGLRQIYYSMNVEVTDKGDVPEGYKVSRKEKRNFPLILESPSPNQTSLYFCASSFSGTGGANEKLFFGSGTQLSVL.

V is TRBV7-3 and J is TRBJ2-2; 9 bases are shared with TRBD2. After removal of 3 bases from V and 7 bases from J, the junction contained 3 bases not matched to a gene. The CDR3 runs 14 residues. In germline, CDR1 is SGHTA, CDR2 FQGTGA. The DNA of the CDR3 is TGTGCCAGCAGCTTCCTAGCGGGAAACGGGGAGCTGTTTTTT. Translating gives CASSFLAGNGELFF.

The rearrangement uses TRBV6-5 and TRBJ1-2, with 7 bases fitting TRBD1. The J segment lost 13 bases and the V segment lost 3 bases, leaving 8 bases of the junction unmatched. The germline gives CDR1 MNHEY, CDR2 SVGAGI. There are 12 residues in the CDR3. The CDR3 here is CASSYAGTAPTF. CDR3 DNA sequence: TGTGCCAGCAGTTATGCCGGGACAGCTCCCACCTTC.

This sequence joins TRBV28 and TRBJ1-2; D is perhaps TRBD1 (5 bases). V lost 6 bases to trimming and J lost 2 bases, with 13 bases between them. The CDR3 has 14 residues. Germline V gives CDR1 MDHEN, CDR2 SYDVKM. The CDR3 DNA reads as TGTGCCAGCAGCTGGGGCGGGGCAAACTATGGCTACACCTTC. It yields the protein CASSWGGANYGYTF.

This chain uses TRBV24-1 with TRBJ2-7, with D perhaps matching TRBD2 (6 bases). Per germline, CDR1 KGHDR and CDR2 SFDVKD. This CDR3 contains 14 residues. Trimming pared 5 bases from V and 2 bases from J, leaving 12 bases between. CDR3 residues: CATSGGGNPYEQYF. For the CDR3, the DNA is TGTGCCACCAGTGGTGGGGGGAATCCCTACGAGCAGTACTTC.

The DNA for the CDR3 is TGTGCCAGCAGCTTAGACTCAGGATCAGATACGCAGTATTTT. This encodes CASSLDSGSDTQYF. V usage is TRBV7-2 and J usage is TRBJ2-3; no clear D gene. V lost 1 base and J 4 bases, leaving 9 bases between the germline ends. Germline CDR1 SGHTA, CDR2 FQGNSA. The CDR3 contains 14 residues.

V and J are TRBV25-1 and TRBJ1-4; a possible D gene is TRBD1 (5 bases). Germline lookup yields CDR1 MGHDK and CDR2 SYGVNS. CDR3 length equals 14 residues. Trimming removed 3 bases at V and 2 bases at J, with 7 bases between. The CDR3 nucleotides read TGTGCCAGCAGTGAGGGGGGGACTAATGAAAAACTGTTTTTT. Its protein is CASSEGGTNEKLFF.

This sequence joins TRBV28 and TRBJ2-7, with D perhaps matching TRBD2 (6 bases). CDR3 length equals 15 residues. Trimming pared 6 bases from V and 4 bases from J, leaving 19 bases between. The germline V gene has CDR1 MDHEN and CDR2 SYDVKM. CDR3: CASSISGPPLYEQYF. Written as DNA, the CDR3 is TGTGCCAGCAGCATAAGCGGGCCTCCTCTTTACGAGCAGTACTTC. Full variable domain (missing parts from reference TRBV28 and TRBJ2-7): DVKVTQSSRYLVKRTGEKVFLECVQDMDHENMFWYRQDPGLGLRLIYFSYDVKMKEKGDIPEGYSVSREKKERFSLILESASTNQTSMYLCASSISGPPLYEQYFGPGTRLTVT.

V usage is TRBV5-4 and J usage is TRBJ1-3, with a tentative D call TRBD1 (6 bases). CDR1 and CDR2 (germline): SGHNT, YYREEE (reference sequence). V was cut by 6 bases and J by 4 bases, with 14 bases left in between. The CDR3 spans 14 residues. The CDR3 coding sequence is TGTGCCAGCATCCTTCGGACAGCCGGAAACACCATATATTTT. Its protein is CASILRTAGNTIYF.

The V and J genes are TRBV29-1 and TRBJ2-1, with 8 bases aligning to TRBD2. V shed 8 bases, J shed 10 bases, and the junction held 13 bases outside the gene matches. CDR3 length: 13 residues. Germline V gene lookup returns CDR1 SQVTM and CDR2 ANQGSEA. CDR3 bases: TGCAGCTCGGGACTAGAGGCCTTGCGGGAGCAGTTCTTC. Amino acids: CSSGLEALREQFF.

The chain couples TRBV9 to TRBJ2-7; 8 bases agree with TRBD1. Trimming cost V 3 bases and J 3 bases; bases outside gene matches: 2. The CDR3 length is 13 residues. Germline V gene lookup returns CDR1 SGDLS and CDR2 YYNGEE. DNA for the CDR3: TGTGCCAGCAGCGAACAGGGGGACTACGAGCAGTACTTC. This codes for CASSEQGDYEQYF.

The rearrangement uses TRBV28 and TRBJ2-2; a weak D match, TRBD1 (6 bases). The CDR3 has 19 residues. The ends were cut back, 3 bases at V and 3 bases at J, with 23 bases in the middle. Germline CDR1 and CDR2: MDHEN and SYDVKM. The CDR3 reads CASSFSRGVGSLDTGELFF. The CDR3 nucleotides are TGTGCCAGCAGTTTCAGCAGGGGCGTAGGGAGTTTGGACACCGGGGAGCTGTTTTTT. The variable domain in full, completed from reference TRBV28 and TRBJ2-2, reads DVKVTQSSRYLVKRTGEKVFLECVQDMDHENMFWYRQDPGLGLRLIYFSYDVKMKEKGDIPEGYSVSREKKERFSLILESASTNQTSMYLCASSFSRGVGSLDTGELFFGEGSRLTVL.

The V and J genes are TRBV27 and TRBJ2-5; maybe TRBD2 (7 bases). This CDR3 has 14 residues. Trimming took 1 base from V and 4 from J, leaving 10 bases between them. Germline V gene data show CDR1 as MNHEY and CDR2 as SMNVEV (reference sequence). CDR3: CASSLLGGRETQYF. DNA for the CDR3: TGTGCCAGCAGTTTATTGGGGGGGCGAGAGACCCAGTACTTC.

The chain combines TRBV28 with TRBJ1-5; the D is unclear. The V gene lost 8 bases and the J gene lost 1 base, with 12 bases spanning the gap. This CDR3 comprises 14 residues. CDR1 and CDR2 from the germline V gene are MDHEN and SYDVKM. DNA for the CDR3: TGTGCCAGCCGGTCTTTCATGAGCAATCAGCCCCAGCATTTT. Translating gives CASRSFMSNQPQHF.